The TCR beta chain under discussion was sequenced for a study of T cells in localized non-small cell lung cancer. Clones were sequenced by immunoSEQ multiplex PCR, and TCRdb holds only the in-frame ones, with some missing. The repertoire holds 25,000 to 30,000 clones, with around 89% as singletons. After removal of 8 bases from V and 2 bases from J, the junction contained 19 bases not matched to a gene. This CDR3 contains 18 residues. The germline gives CDR1 LNHDA, CDR2 SQIVND (reference sequence). The sample here was peripheral blood, taken before any cancer treatment. The chain links TRBV19 to TRBJ1-1, with 8 bases aligning to TRBD1. This TCR came from a female donor of 60 years or more with stage III squamous cell lung carcinoma. In DNA form, the CDR3 reads TGTGCCAGTGTTTCCCCCAGGACAGGGCGGGCGGCTAACACTGAAGCTTTCTTT. Translation gives CASVSPRTGRAANTEAFF.